Listed here are 12 T cell receptor beta chains from one sample, sequenced in a study of T cell repertoires in cytomegalovirus infection. MiXCR was run by TCRdb on the reads, yielding one entry per CDR3 protein. The table has 250,000 to 300,000 distinct CDR3 sequences, 15% to 20% seen once; the top ten hold more than 45%. Material for sequencing was CD8+ T cells from PBMCs. Receptor source: a human donor in good health (CMV status not recorded). Some clones in this sample may be carry-over from other donors' samples.

As for this clonotype: One end of the junction does not line up with germline, which may come from a read error. V and J are TRBV4-1 and TRBJ1-1; 7 bases align to TRBD1. Per the germline V gene, CDR1 is MGHRA and CDR2 is YSYEKL. This CDR3 has 16 amino acids. The CDR3 sequence: CASSQVGWDRNTEAFF. CDR3 nucleotides: TGTGCCAGCAGCCAAGTCGGATGGGACAGGAACACTGAAGCTTTCTTT.

This clonotype was seen more than once but under ten times. The chain joins TRBV28 to TRBJ1-5; D perhaps matches TRBD1 (5 bases). In germline, CDR1 is MDHEN, CDR2 SYDVKM. This CDR3 has 16 residues. V lost 2 bases to trimming and J lost 5 bases, with 16 bases between them. The CDR3 is CASSLVRGPRDQPQHF. The CDR3, as DNA: TGTGCCAGCAGTTTAGTGAGGGGCCCTCGTGATCAGCCCCAGCATTTT.

The V call is TRBV6-5, the J call TRBJ1-2; 9 bases match TRBD1. The germline CDR1 and CDR2 sequences are MNHEY and SVGAGI. CDR3 length equals 23 residues. Losses at the gene ends were 2 bases for V and 4 bases for J; bases not matched to a gene: 29. The CDR3 coding sequence is TGTGCCAGCAGTTACGGGCCGCCGGGACAGGGTACACTCCAACCCCTAAGAGGCTATGGCTACACCTTC. Translated, it gives CASSYGPPGQGTLQPLRGYGYTF.

This clonotype was detected ten times or more. The rearrangement joins TRBV7-2 to TRBJ2-2; 7 nucleotides agree with TRBD2. Germline CDR1 and CDR2: SGHTA and FQGNSA. Germline trimming cut 1 base from V and 9 bases from J; bases unmatched to any gene: 5. The CDR3 has 14 amino acids. CDR3 nucleotide sequence: TGTGCCAGCAGCTTAGTTTCTAGCGGCAGGGAGCTGTTTTTT. This codes for CASSLVSSGRELFF. Drawing the rest from reference TRBV7-2 and TRBJ2-2, the complete variable domain is GAGVSQSPSNKVTEKGKDVELRCDPISGHTALYWYRQSLGQGLEFLIYFQGNSAPDKSGLPSDRFSAERTGGSVSTLTIQRTQQEDSAVYLCASSLVSSGRELFFGEGSRLTVL.

This chain uses TRBV2 with TRBJ2-5; unclear D gene. Between the trimmed V and J ends, which lost 3 bases and 2 bases, there was a span of 7 bases. Germline V gene lookup returns CDR1 SNHLY and CDR2 FYNNEI. This CDR3 is built from 13 residues. CDR3 residues: CASSDLGQETQYF. CDR3 DNA sequence: TGTGCCAGCAGTGATCTTGGGCAAGAGACCCAGTACTTC.

This clonotype was found many times. The chain combines TRBV12-3 or TRBV12-4 with TRBJ2-1, with 8 nucleotides matching TRBD2. With V trimmed by 7 bases and J by 2 bases, 10 bases remained unmatched. CDR3 length: 16 residues. The CDR3 nucleotides are TGTGCCAGCACCGGAGGACTAGCCACCACCTACAATGAGCAGTTCTTC. Protein product: CASTGGLATTYNEQFF.

The table lists this clonotype with many counts. The V and J genes are TRBV12-3 or TRBV12-4 and TRBJ2-7; no clear D gene. Trimming shortened V by 1 base and J by 1 base, and 5 bases separated the two germline ends. The CDR3 is made up of 13 amino acids. The CDR3 coding sequence is TGTGCCAGCAGTTTAGGGGTTTCCTACGAGCAGTACTTC. Protein product: CASSLGVSYEQYF.

The V and J genes are TRBV29-1 and TRBJ1-1, with 7 bases fitting TRBD1. The germline V gene has CDR1 SQVTM and CDR2 ANQGSEA. The trim removed 3 bases at V and 1 base at J, leaving 8 bases unmatched. This CDR3 comprises 15 residues. In DNA, the CDR3 is TGCAGCGTTGATGTGTTTGGGGACAGGAACACTGAAGCTTTCTTT. It yields the protein CSVDVFGDRNTEAFF.

This chain connects TRBV12-5 to TRBJ1-2; D gene unclear. V gave up 7 bases and J gave up 6 bases, with 12 bases separating them. The germline gives CDR1 LGHNT, CDR2 FRNRAP. The CDR3 runs to 12 residues. The CDR3 protein is CASEGRSDGYTF. The CDR3 nucleotides read TGTGCTAGTGAAGGGCGCAGCGATGGCTACACCTTC.

The V gene is TRBV28, the J gene TRBJ2-3; unclear D gene. Per the germline V gene, CDR1 is MDHEN and CDR2 is SYDVKM. V lost 2 bases to trimming and J lost 2 bases, with 8 bases between them. CDR3 length: 14 residues. CDR3 sequence reads: CASSLTAVTDTQYF. The CDR3, as DNA: TGTGCCAGCAGTTTAACGGCGGTCACAGATACGCAGTATTTT.

V is TRBV13 and J is TRBJ1-3; D unclear. Trimming pared 0 bases from V and 4 bases from J, leaving 7 bases between. The CDR3 spans 14 residues. Germline V gene sequence: CDR1 PRHDT, CDR2 FYEKMQ (reference sequence). The CDR3 nucleotides are TGTGCCAGCAGCTTAGGAGGCGGGGGAAACACCATATATTTT. This translates into CASSLGGGGNTIYF.

The V gene is TRBV15, the J gene TRBJ2-3; D is ambiguous. Trimming took off 6 bases at V and 0 bases at J, with 13 bases between the two ends. CDR3 length: 15 amino acids. The germline CDR1 and CDR2 sequences are LNHNV and YYDKDF (reference sequence). The CDR3 protein is CATSVDRASTDTQYF. CDR3 coding DNA: TGTGCCACCAGTGTGGATCGGGCTAGCACAGATACGCAGTATTTT.